This is a list of T cell receptor beta chains from one sample in a study of T cell clones after liver transplantation. Here immunoSEQ multiplex PCR was the method, and the copy in TCRdb shows in-frame clones only, minus some. This sample has about 70,000 clones, with 75% to 90% found just once. Specimen: CD4+ T cells from blood, collected 12 months after liver transplant. Receptors originate from a human patient who received a liver transplant. The T cells may partly be graft donor cells. CDR3s include the opening cysteine and the closing phenylalanine or tryptophan. D genes are given only for firm matches. Rows may omit the clone size; those that give it use once, few, many or a size class.

>18|TRBD2|TRBV29-1|TRBJ2-3|once
CSVSGHGTSGISTDTQYF
TGCAGCGTCTCGGGACACGGGACTAGCGGAATCTCCACAGATACGCAGTATTTT
>15|.|TRBV18|TRBJ2-7|.
CASSEGASGNYEQYF
TGTGCCAGCTCCGAAGGGGCAAGCGGTAACTACGAGCAGTACTTC
>16|.|TRBV27|TRBJ1-3|.
CASKSIEGYSGNTIYF
TGTGCCAGCAAATCCATTGAGGGATACTCTGGAAACACCATATATTTT
>12|.|TRBV18|TRBJ1-4|.
CASSSQGEKLFF
TGTGCCAGCTCATCTCAAGGGGAAAAACTGTTTTTT
>18|.|TRBV11-2|TRBJ1-3|once
CASSLHGEWWAKGNTIYF
TGTGCCAGCAGCTTACATGGAGAATGGTGGGCGAAAGGAAACACCATATATTTT
>18|.|TRBV4-1|TRBJ1-5|few
CASSQDRRQSQANQPQHF
TGCGCCAGCAGCCAAGATCGAAGGCAGTCACAAGCGAACCAGCCCCAGCATTTT
>14|TRBD1|TRBV2|TRBJ1-5|.
CASSEGQGGQPQHF
TGTGCCAGCAGTGAAGGACAGGGTGGGCAGCCCCAGCATTTT
>15|.|TRBV7-9|TRBJ2-2|.
CASGPWGANTGELFF
TGTGCCAGCGGACCGTGGGGGGCAAACACCGGGGAGCTGTTTTTT
>14|.|TRBV29-1|TRBJ1-1|.
CSAAWGAQNTEAFF
TGCAGCGCTGCGTGGGGGGCACAAAACACTGAAGCTTTCTTT
>12|TRBD1|TRBV27|TRBJ1-2|.
CASSPGQGGYTF
TGTGCCAGCAGCCCCGGACAGGGGGGCTACACCTTC
>16|TRBD2|TRBV25-1|TRBJ2-7|once
CASSEYKLAGGSEQYF
TGTGCCAGCAGTGAATATAAACTAGCGGGAGGGAGCGAGCAGTACTTC
>12|.|TRBV6-4|TRBJ1-5|.
CASKMFNQPQHF
TGTGCCAGCAAGATGTTTAATCAGCCCCAGCATTTT
>14|.|TRBV30|TRBJ2-7|.
CAWSPSPRGHQQYF
TGTGCCTGGAGTCCCTCCCCCCGCGGACACCAGCAGTACTTC
>15|.|TRBV5-1|TRBJ2-1|.
CASRSTGTSYNEQFF
TGCGCCAGCAGATCGACAGGTACTTCCTACAATGAGCAGTTCTTC
>15|.|TRBV5-4|TRBJ1-3|.
CASSLERGLGNTIYF
TGTGCCAGCAGCTTGGAACGGGGGTTAGGAAACACCATATATTTT
>13|.|TRBV7-2|TRBJ1-2|.
CASSLGQQYGYTF
TGTGCCAGCAGCTTAGGACAGCAGTATGGCTACACCTTC
>12|.|TRBV28|TRBJ1-5|.
CASSLGFGTQHF
TGTGCCAGCAGTTTGGGCTTCGGGACCCAGCATTTT